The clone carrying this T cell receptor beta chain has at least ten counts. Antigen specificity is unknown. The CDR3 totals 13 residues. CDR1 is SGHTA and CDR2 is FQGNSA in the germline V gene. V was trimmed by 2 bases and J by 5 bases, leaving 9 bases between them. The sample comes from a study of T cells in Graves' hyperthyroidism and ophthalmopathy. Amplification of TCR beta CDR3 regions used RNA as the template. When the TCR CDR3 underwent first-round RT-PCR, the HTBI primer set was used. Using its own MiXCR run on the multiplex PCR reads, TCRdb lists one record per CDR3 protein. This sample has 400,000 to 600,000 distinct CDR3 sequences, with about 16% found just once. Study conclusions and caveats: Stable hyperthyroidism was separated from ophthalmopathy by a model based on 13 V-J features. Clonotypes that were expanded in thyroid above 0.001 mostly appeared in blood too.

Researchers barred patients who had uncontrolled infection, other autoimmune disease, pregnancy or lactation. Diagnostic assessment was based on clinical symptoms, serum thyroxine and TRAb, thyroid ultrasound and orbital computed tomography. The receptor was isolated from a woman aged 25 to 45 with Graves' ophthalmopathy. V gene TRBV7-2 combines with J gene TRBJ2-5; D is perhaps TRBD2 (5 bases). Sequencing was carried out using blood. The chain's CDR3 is CASSLSRVETQYF. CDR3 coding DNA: TGTGCCAGCAGCTTATCGCGGGTCGAGACCCAGTACTTC.